This passage covers 29 T cell receptor beta chains from one sample sequenced in a study of OX40 agonist ivuxolimab in advanced cancers. The table came from immunoSEQ multiplex PCR; TCRdb's copy has only in-frame clones and leaves some out. The table has more than 40,000 clones, 88% seen once. The sample here was CD4+ or CD8+ T cells sorted from blood, taken in a trial of the OX40 agonist ivuxolimab. The receptor source for this set is an adult with an advanced solid tumor such as melanoma, head and neck, liver or kidney cancer.

The chain employs TRBV6-5 and TRBJ1-2; D not resolved. This CDR3 contains 15 residues. V was shortened by 0 bases and J by 0 bases, with 8 bases between the two germline ends. Germline V gene data show CDR1 as MNHEY and CDR2 as SVGAGI. Here the CDR3 DNA reads TGTGCCAGCAGTTACTCCCCGATAGCTAACTATGGCTACACCTTC. It is translated as CASSYSPIANYGYTF.

The rearrangement joins TRBV30 to TRBJ2-1; either TRBD1 or TRBD2 may fit D (5 bases each). Trimming pared 3 bases from V and 8 bases from J, leaving 14 bases between. The CDR3 runs to 13 residues. CDR1 GTSNPN and CDR2 SVGIG come from the germline V gene (reference sequence). CDR3 protein: CAWSSRGADEQFF. In DNA form, the CDR3 reads TGTGCCTGGAGCTCTCGAGGGGCCGATGAGCAGTTCTTC.

Only a few counts were recorded for this clone. This chain uses TRBV27 with TRBJ2-3; the D gene is possibly TRBD2 (6 bases). The germline V gene has CDR1 MNHEY and CDR2 SMNVEV (reference sequence). V lost 10 bases and J lost 5, with 22 bases in between. This CDR3 is built from 15 residues. The CDR3 loop reads CANSTSVWGEDTQYF. CDR3 nucleotides: TGTGCCAACTCTACATCCGTATGGGGGGAAGATACGCAGTATTTT.

This clone was recorded once. The chain recombines TRBV7-2 with TRBJ1-3; 7 positions match TRBD1. Germline V gene data show CDR1 as SGHTA and CDR2 as FQGNSA. Trimming cost V 4 bases and J 4 bases; bases outside gene matches: 4. The CDR3 is 14 residues long. This chain's CDR3 is CASSSRRGGNTIYF. The CDR3 DNA follows: TGTGCCAGCAGCTCCCGCAGGGGGGGAAACACCATATATTTT.

This clone has only one observation. The chain combines TRBV6-1 with TRBJ2-3, with D maybe TRBD1 (6 bases). Trimming left V 2 bases short and J 3 bases short, with 9 bases between. Germline CDR1 reads MNHNS; CDR2 reads SASEGT. CDR3 length: 14 residues. The CDR3 bases are TGTGCCAGCAGTGAACAGGGGAAAACAGATACGCAGTATTTT. Protein: CASSEQGKTDTQYF.

This sequence joins TRBV28 and TRBJ1-2; no clear D. CDR1 and CDR2 (germline): MDHEN, SYDVKM. The CDR3 runs to 11 residues. The V end lost 6 bases, the J end lost 8 bases, and 10 bases lay between the germline ends. The CDR3 DNA follows: TGTGCCAGCAGGCACATAGGCGGCTACACCTTC. Translation: CASRHIGGYTF.

This sequence joins TRBV25-1 and TRBJ2-7; D possibly corresponds to TRBD1 (5 bases). The ends were cut back, 5 bases at V and 2 bases at J, with 7 bases in the middle. CDR1 MGHDK and CDR2 SYGVNS come from the germline V gene. This CDR3 is 12 amino acids long. The CDR3, as DNA: TGTGCCAGCAGTCCAGGGACCTACGAGCAGTACTTC. Translating gives CASSPGTYEQYF.

This chain joins TRBV23-1 and TRBJ2-7; a weak D match, TRBD1 (5 bases). TRBV23-1 is designated an ORF whose function remains uncertain. This CDR3 contains 13 residues. V was cut by 11 bases and J by 2 bases, with 16 bases left in between. CDR3 region: CAPGARRTYEQYF. The CDR3 bases are TGCGCCCCTGGGGCGCGGCGAACCTACGAGCAGTACTTC.

The chain links TRBV10-3 to TRBJ1-4; D ambiguous. The CDR3 consists of 14 residues. Germline CDR1 reads ENHRY; CDR2 reads SYGVKD. Between the trimmed V and J ends, which lost 2 bases and 8 bases, there was a span of 12 bases. CDR3 in amino acids: CAISEINLGEKLFF. The CDR3 DNA reads TGTGCCATCAGTGAGATAAACCTCGGGGAAAAACTGTTTTTT.

This rearrangement joins TRBV7-6 to TRBJ2-1; D is ambiguous. Germline values: CDR1 SGHVS, CDR2 FNYEAQ. Trimming left V 2 bases short and J 8 bases short, with 16 bases between. The CDR3 covers 15 residues. This chain's CDR3 is CASSLRVDGPDEQFF. The DNA of the CDR3 is TGTGCCAGCAGCTTAAGGGTAGATGGGCCTGATGAGCAGTTCTTC. Filled out from reference TRBV7-6 and TRBJ2-1, the complete variable domain reads GAGVSQSPRYKVTKRGQDVALRCDPISGHVSLYWYRQALGQGPEFLTYFNYEAQQDKSGLPNDRFSAERPEGSISTLTIQRTEQRDSAMYRCASSLRVDGPDEQFFGPGTRLTVL.

V and J are TRBV6-6 and TRBJ1-2; no reliable D call. The CDR3 sequence is 14 residues long. CDR1 and CDR2 (germline): MNHNY, SVGAGI (reference sequence). Between the trimmed V and J ends, which lost 0 bases and 0 bases, there was a span of 5 bases. CDR3 region: CASSYSRSNYGYTF. In nucleotides, the CDR3 is TGTGCCAGCAGTTACTCGAGATCTAACTATGGCTACACCTTC.

This chain uses TRBV7-2 with TRBJ1-1; D is perhaps TRBD1 (5 bases). Germline V gene lookup returns CDR1 SGHTA and CDR2 FQGNSA. The CDR3 totals 14 residues. Trimming shortened V by 5 bases and J by 4 bases, and 14 bases separated the two germline ends. In nucleotides, the CDR3 is TGTGCCAGCAGCCCAATTGGGGGGATCACTGAAGCTTTCTTT. Translating it yields CASSPIGGITEAFF.

The gene calls are TRBV2 and TRBJ2-3; D remains unclear. The CDR3 covers 14 residues. Germline V gives CDR1 SNHLY, CDR2 FYNNEI. The V gene lost 7 bases and the J gene lost 0 bases, with 11 bases spanning the gap. CDR3 nucleotides: TGTGCCAGCAATCCAGCTACTAGCACAGATACGCAGTATTTT. Its protein is CASNPATSTDTQYF.

The CDR3, as DNA: TGTGCCAGCAGCTCGGGAGGGACCAAGGACAACGAGCAGTACTTC. Amino acid sequence: CASSSGGTKDNEQYF. This chain links TRBV5-4 with TRBJ2-7, with 8 bases that match TRBD2. J lost 5 bases, V lost 3 bases, and 10 bases had no gene match. Germline loops: CDR1 SGHNT, CDR2 YYREEE (reference sequence). The CDR3 totals 15 residues.

V is TRBV11-1 and J is TRBJ2-7; 7 bases map to TRBD1. The CDR3 is 13 residues long. The V segment lost 8 bases and the J segment 1 base; nucleotides outside the gene matches: 5. Germline CDR1 and CDR2: SGHAT and FQDESV (reference sequence). The CDR3 is CASEAGGSYEQYF. CDR3 DNA: TGTGCCAGCGAGGCAGGGGGATCCTACGAGCAGTACTTC.

This clone occurred once. The rearrangement joins TRBV20-1 to TRBJ1-4; no definite D call. Trimming pared 8 bases from V and 9 bases from J, leaving 13 bases between. Germline V gene lookup returns CDR1 DFQATT and CDR2 SNEGSKA (reference sequence). This CDR3 contains 11 residues. The CDR3 here is CSPMGGKKLFF. In nucleotides, the CDR3 is TGCAGTCCCATGGGCGGGAAAAAACTGTTTTTT.

DNA of the CDR3: TGTGCCAGCAGGCCCGACAGCTTTAATGAAAAACTGTTTTTT. It is translated as CASRPDSFNEKLFF. This chain uses TRBV27 with TRBJ1-4; D might be TRBD1 (5 bases). The CDR3 has 14 residues. The germline V and J ends were trimmed by 6 bases and 4 bases, with 12 bases remaining between them. From germline, CDR1 is MNHEY and CDR2 SMNVEV (reference sequence).

This clone was recorded a few times. The gene calls are TRBV18 and TRBJ2-2; TRBD1 agrees at 7 bases. V lost 1 base to trimming and J lost 2 bases; unmatched junction nucleotides: 7. The CDR3 is made up of 17 amino acids. Germline V gives CDR1 KGHSH, CDR2 LQKENI. The CDR3 loop is CASSPQGGARNTGELFF. The CDR3 DNA follows: TGTGCCAGCTCACCACAAGGGGGCGCGCGTAACACCGGGGAGCTGTTTTTT.

This chain connects TRBV18 to TRBJ2-1; TRBD2 aligns across 7 bases. The CDR3 runs to 16 residues. V gave up 3 bases and J gave up 5 bases; unmatched junction bases: 10. The germline gives CDR1 KGHSH, CDR2 LQKENI. The CDR3 DNA follows: TGTGCCAGCTCACCGCACGGCGGGGGTAGTCACAATGAGCAGTTCTTC. Translated: CASSPHGGGSHNEQFF.

The chain recombines TRBV5-5 with TRBJ1-2, with 12 bases matching TRBD1. Germline trimming cut 4 bases from V and 0 bases from J; bases unmatched to any gene: 4. Germline CDR1 is SGHKS and CDR2 is YYEKEE (reference sequence). The CDR3 covers 16 residues. In nucleotides, the CDR3 is TGTGCCAGCAGCCCGGGACAGGGGGCAACTAACTATGGCTACACCTTC. Residues: CASSPGQGATNYGYTF.

J is TRBJ2-1 and V is TRBV28; the D gene is possibly TRBD2 (6 bases). The CDR3 is 13 amino acids. Looked up from germline, CDR1 is MDHEN and CDR2 is SYDVKM. V dropped 9 bases and J dropped 3 bases, with 12 bases sitting between them. The CDR3 sequence: CASDGSVYNEQFF. The CDR3 region has the DNA TGTGCCAGTGACGGGAGTGTCTACAATGAGCAGTTCTTC.

This chain links TRBV2 with TRBJ1-6; no reliable D call. V was pared by 1 base and J by 10 bases, with 11 bases between. The CDR3 is 14 amino acids. Germline V gene sequence: CDR1 SNHLY, CDR2 FYNNEI. The CDR3 is CASSEDLGGSPLHF. The CDR3 DNA follows: TGTGCCAGCAGTGAAGATTTGGGAGGGTCACCCCTCCACTTT.

The chain is built from TRBV6-5 and TRBJ2-6, with no clear D. Trimming stripped 2 bases from V and 0 bases from J, with 2 bases between. The CDR3 sequence is 14 residues long. Germline-derived CDR1 and CDR2 are MNHEY and SVGAGI. The CDR3 DNA reads TGTGCCAGCAGTTACCGCTCTGGGGCCAACGTCCTGACTTTC. This sequence encodes CASSYRSGANVLTF.

The chain couples TRBV29-1 to TRBJ1-4; 7 bases line up with TRBD1. Germline V gene data show CDR1 as SQVTM and CDR2 as ANQGSEA. V shed 7 bases and J 4 bases; nucleotides not matched to a gene: 12. The CDR3 is 15 amino acids. As DNA, the CDR3 is TGCAGCGGAGCCGCCACCGGGACAGATAATGAAAAACTGTTTTTT. The encoded protein is CSGAATGTDNEKLFF.

This clone came up once. This chain connects TRBV18 to TRBJ1-1, with D hard to call. V was trimmed by 10 bases and J by 1 base, leaving 13 bases between them. The CDR3 runs 13 residues. CDR1 is KGHSH, CDR2 LQKENI, per germline. As DNA, the CDR3 is TGTGCCACCTATCGGACGGCGAACACTGAAGCTTTCTTT. Translating it yields CATYRTANTEAFF.

The rearrangement joins TRBV28 to TRBJ2-5; D may correspond to TRBD1 or TRBD2 (5 bases each). Germline V CDR1 and CDR2: MDHEN, SYDVKM. The CDR3 is made up of 14 amino acids. Trimming took 2 bases from V and 1 from J, leaving 8 bases between them. CDR3 amino acids: CASSLRGSQETQYF. CDR3 bases: TGTGCCAGCAGTTTACGGGGCAGCCAAGAGACCCAGTACTTC.

V gene TRBV10-1 combines with J gene TRBJ2-3, with D perhaps matching TRBD1 (5 bases). CDR3 length: 15 residues. V lost 5 bases and J lost 0, with 12 bases in between. Per the germline V gene, CDR1 is WNHNN and CDR2 is SYGVQD (reference sequence). CDR3 region: CASSKDNPSTDTQYF. The CDR3 region has the DNA TGCGCCAGCAGTAAGGACAATCCCAGCACAGATACGCAGTATTTT.

The genes are TRBV2 and TRBJ1-2; D remains unclear. The CDR3 totals 14 residues. The ends were cut back, 3 bases at V and 3 bases at J, with 11 bases in the middle. CDR1 is SNHLY, CDR2 FYNNEI, per germline. The CDR3 here is CASSDRGVDYGYTF. The CDR3 DNA is TGTGCCAGCAGTGACCGGGGAGTAGACTATGGCTACACCTTC.

This clone appeared once. The V and J genes are TRBV5-4 and TRBJ1-2; D call uncertain. Germline V gene lookup returns CDR1 SGHNT and CDR2 YYREEE (reference sequence). This CDR3 is 12 amino acids long. Trimming removed 4 bases from V and 4 bases from J, with 8 bases in between. This chain's CDR3 is CASSGNGYGYTF. In nucleotides, the CDR3 is TGTGCCAGCAGCGGTAATGGCTATGGCTACACCTTC.